The rows below give T cell receptor beta chains drawn from one sample of a study of tumor-infiltrating lymphocytes in primary liver carcinoma. TCRdb re-called the multiplex PCR reads with MiXCR, one entry per CDR3 protein. The table shows 48,000 or so distinct CDR3 sequences, with around three quarters occurring only once. The sequencing input was liver tumor tissue from sampling region 3. The receptors here all came from a man aged 35-49 years with primary liver carcinoma and hepatitis B virus infection. Each CDR3 is given with its conserved first and last residue. Clone size is stated in some rows and not others, as once, few, many or a class when expanded.

V gene	clone size	CDR3 protein
TRBV6-1	-	CASGTAYNSPLHF
TRBV14	-	CVSSQDGAKKYF
TRBV7-9	many	CASKRDGETQYF
TRBV9	few	CAGTPGLSSAYEQYF
TRBV19	-	CAIIQGYTEAFF
TRBV11-2	large	CASSLPGYNEQFF
TRBV6-1	many	CASRRRQGYSGANVLTF
TRBV6-2/TRBV6-3	-	CASSPSGDSDAFF
TRBV5-1	many	CASSLGGQGANTGELFF
TRBV6-1	once	CASSEVLGTSQTQHF
TRBV10-1	-	CASRGTGELAGTNVLTF
TRBV5-1	-	CASRGGSSYEQYF
TRBV4-2	-	CTSGQLKEGTEAFF
TRBV4-2	-	CASSQDEDEQSGELFF
TRBV7-8	medium-sized	CASSWRTGNHYGYTF
TRBV29-1	-	CSVEDLGGRNEQFF
TRBV29-1	-	CSVVQGPFNEQFF
TRBV5-5	-	CASNPRQFQETRYF
TRBV6-5	many	CASSFDDSNTEAFF
TRBV4-1	once	CTSSQGQGGELFF
TRBV11-2	-	CASRSIAVNTDTQYF
TRBV5-8	-	CASNLGLFGAYNEQFF
TRBV9	-	CASSVDGGSAYNEQFF
TRBV11-2	-	CASNTLDAQYF
TRBV28	-	CASSIGTGNNSPLHF
TRBV30	many	CAWGGPGTLGDTQYF
TRBV11-2	-	CASSFEALAETGELFF
TRBV6-6	many	CASSYSRDSIHTDTQYF
TRBV5-1	-	CASSFRITNTGELFF
TRBV5-1	-	CASSSAPGRQGEAFF
TRBV30	many	CAWSPLAGVSYEQYF
TRBV28	few	CASSSFSGTKALF
TRBV10-3	-	CAISEPDRGRRTQYF
TRBV6-2/TRBV6-3	-	CVSSPYSQGQGAYEQYF
TRBV11-2	-	CACSLSYQGPVEQVRSYNEQFF
TRBV6-6	-	CASSPATSGHNEQFF
TRBV11-2	-	CASSLSYQGPVKQIRSYNEQFF
TRBV12-3/TRBV12-4	-	CASSFQDTGELFF
TRBV6-5	many	CASSSGGLAGYNEQFF
TRBV12-3/TRBV12-4	-	CASSVVGKALEEQYF
TRBV29-1	-	CSLPDRREYEQYF
TRBV28	-	CASKLTGAYGQYF
TRBV7-9	-	CSSSDRGGNDEQFF
TRBV29-1	-	CSVGEHGEGQPRHF
TRBV28	many	CASSLSLGVLSYEQYF
TRBV30	many	CAWSVGGVRQETQYF
TRBV11-2	-	CASSSGDRDYGYTF
TRBV11-3	-	CASSSGVTSGSTDTQYF
TRBV6-6	once	CASNLTRRQPGNEQFF
TRBV18	once	CATSLELQGNTEAFF
TRBV28	-	CVNSFPGWEQYF
TRBV25-1	many	CASSDAGGSNSPLHF
TRBV28	-	CASSFEGVRQYF
TRBV5-1	-	CASSLVGTRGYEQYF
TRBV20-1	-	CSAWDKETQYF